The subject of this entry is one TCR beta chain. Method: immunoSEQ multiplex PCR; TCRdb's copy keeps in-frame clones and lacks some. The table has 290,000 or so clones, about nine tenths seen once. These data originate in a study of blood T cell repertoires in COVID-19. Germline values: CDR1 SQVTM, CDR2 ANQGSEA. The CDR3 spans 13 residues. Trimming cost V 3 bases and J 3 bases, with 9 bases left between them. The J gene is TRBJ1-3, the V gene TRBV29-1; D unclear. The clonotype was recovered from a woman aged 25 to 39 who had recovered from COVID-19. Sequencing was carried out using PBMCs or T cells enriched from blood (not recorded which). For the CDR3, the DNA is TGCAGCGTTGATGGCACCCATGGAAACACCATATATTTT. This codes for CSVDGTHGNTIYF.